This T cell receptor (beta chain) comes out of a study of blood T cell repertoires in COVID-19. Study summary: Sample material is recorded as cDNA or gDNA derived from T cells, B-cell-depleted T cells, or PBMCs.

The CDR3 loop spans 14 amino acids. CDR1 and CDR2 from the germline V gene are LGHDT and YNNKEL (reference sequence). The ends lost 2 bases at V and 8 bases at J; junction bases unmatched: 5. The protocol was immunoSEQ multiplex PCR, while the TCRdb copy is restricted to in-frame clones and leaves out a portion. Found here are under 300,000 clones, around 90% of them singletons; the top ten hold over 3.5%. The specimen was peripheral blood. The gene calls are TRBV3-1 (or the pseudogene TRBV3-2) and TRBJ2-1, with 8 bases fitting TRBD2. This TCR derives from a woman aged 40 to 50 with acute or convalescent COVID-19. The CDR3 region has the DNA TGTGCCAGCAGCCAATCACTAGCGGTCGATGAGCAGTTCTTC. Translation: CASSQSLAVDEQFF.